This paragraph reports one T cell receptor beta chain. Its antigen specificity is not known. Per-base quality was not reported, and no clone a single base away is much larger than it. The germline V gene gives CDR1 as MGHRA and CDR2 as YSYEKL. Taken from cysteine to phenylalanine, the CDR3 has 18 residues. Kept here is only the CDR3 DNA, which spans 54 bases and is read in frame from base 1. The germline ends are 19 bases apart after V is trimmed by 1 base and J by 1 base. This specimen comes from a study of blood T cell repertoires in COVID-19 (TCRdb year 2020). Background for the entire study: The collaborator samples originated in the United States, Italy and Spain and spanned the acute and convalescent phases of COVID-19. The prospective study material was composed of cDNA or gDNA derived from T cells, B-cell-depleted T cells, or PBMCs. The samples were drawn from two sources: the first 160 participants of the ongoing ImmuneRACE study, and over 1,000 subjects contributed by 6 global collaborators. Subjects who had been exposed to COVID-19, were actively infected with it, or had recovered from it provided the deeply sampled blood TCRbeta repertoires that made up the dataset. Sample metadata almost always included a de-identified subject ID, COVID-19 status, age in years and sex. Where HLA class I and class II types were available, the types were taken from metadata supplied by the sample provider, not from assay-based typing. The repertoires were released in a freely available public database meant as a resource for research on the immune response to SARS-CoV-2. The research as a whole found: Clinical and demographic metadata were provided uncurated, with the amount varying by source and participant.

Collaborating institutions collected whole blood in K2EDTA tubes following their own protocols. Collaborator samples were shipped for TCRbeta analysis as frozen whole blood, isolated PBMCs, or DNA extracted from either sample type. TCRbeta CDR3 regions were amplified from genomic DNA by means of the immunoSEQ Assay, a bias-controlled multiplex PCR. The source study handled its data this way. Nucleated cell counts per sample were estimated from amplification of reference gene primers within the assay. Sequence reads were collapsed and filtered to measure the absolute abundance of every unique TCRbeta CDR3 rearrangement. For each sample, productive Simpson clonality was calculated as the square root of Simpson's diversity index over productive rearrangements. The clones in this table, taken by TCRdb from immuneACCESS, are in-frame only. Not every clone is retained; where verified, under half of the shortfall comes from an unresolved V gene, and the cause of the rest is unknown. The V and J calls and clone size come from that table; D and trimming were worked out from the DNA. The table for this sample lists under 80,000 clones; over 75% of them were counted only once. Of the sample, around 10% falls within the top ten clones.

The receptor chain draws on TRBV4-1 and TRBJ1-2; the D gene assignment is ambiguous. Sequencing was carried out using peripheral blood. The TCR was taken from a man in his fifties with acute or convalescent COVID-19. The DNA sequence reads TGCGCCAGCAGCCAAGCCGCCCTCTCCAGGAAAGATAACTATGGCTACACCTTC. Translated, it reads CASSQAALSRKDNYGYTF.